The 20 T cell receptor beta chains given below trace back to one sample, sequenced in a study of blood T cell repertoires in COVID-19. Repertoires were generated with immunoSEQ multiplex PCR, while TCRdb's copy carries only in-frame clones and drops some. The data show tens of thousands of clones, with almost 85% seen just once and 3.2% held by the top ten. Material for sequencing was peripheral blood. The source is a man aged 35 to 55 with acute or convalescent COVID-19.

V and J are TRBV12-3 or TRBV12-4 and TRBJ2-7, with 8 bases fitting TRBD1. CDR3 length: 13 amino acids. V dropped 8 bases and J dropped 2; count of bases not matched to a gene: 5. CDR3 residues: CASGDRLTYEQYF. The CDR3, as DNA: TGTGCCAGCGGGGACAGGCTAACCTACGAGCAGTACTTC.

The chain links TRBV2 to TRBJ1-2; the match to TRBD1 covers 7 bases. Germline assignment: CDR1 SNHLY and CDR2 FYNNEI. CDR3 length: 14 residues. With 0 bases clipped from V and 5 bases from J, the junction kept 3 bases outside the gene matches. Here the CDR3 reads CASSEATGDYGYTF. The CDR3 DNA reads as TGTGCCAGCAGTGAAGCCACAGGGGATTATGGCTACACCTTC.

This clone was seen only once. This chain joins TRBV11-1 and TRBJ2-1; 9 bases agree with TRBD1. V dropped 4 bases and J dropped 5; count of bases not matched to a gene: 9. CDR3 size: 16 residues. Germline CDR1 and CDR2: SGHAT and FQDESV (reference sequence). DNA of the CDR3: TGTGCCAGCAGCTCCGATAGGGACAGGGACGACAATGAGCAGTTCTTC. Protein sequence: CASSSDRDRDDNEQFF.

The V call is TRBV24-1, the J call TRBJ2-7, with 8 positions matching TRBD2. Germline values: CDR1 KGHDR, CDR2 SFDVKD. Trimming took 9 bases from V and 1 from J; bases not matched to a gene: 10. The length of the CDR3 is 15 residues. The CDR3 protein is CATLLRAGVSYEQYF. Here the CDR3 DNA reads TGTGCCACCTTACTGCGAGCGGGAGTTTCCTACGAGCAGTACTTC.

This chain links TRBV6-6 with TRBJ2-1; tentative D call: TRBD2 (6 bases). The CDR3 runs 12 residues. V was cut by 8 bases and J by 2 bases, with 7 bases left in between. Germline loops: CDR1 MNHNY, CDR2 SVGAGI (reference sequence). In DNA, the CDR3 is TGTGCCAGCGCGGGGACCTACAATGAGCAGTTCTTC. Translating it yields CASAGTYNEQFF.

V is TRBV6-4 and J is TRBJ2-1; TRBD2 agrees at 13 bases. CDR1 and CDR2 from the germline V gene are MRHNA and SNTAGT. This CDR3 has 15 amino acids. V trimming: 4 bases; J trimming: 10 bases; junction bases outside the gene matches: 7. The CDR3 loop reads CASSVGTSGIGEQFF. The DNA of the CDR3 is TGTGCCAGCAGTGTTGGGACTAGCGGGATTGGGGAGCAGTTCTTC.

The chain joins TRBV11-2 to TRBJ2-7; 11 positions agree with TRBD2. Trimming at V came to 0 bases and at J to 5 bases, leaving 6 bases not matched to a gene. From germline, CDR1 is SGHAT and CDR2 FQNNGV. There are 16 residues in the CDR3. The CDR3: CASSLDRVAGGDEQYF. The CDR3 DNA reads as TGTGCCAGCAGCTTAGATCGAGTAGCGGGAGGGGACGAGCAGTACTTC.

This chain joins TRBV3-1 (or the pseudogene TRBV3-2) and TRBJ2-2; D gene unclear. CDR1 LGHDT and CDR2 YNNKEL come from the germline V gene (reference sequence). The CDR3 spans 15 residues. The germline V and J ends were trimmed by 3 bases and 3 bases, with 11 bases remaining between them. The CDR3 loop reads CASSQGSLYTGELFF. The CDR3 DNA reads TGTGCCAGCAGCCAGGGTAGCTTATACACCGGGGAGCTGTTTTTT.

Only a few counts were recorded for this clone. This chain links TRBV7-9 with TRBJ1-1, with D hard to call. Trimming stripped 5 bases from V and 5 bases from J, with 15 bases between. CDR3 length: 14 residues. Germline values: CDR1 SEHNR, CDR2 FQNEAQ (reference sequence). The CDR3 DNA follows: TGTGCCAGCAGCCCGCGCGGGAGTGGTACTGAAGCTTTCTTT. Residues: CASSPRGSGTEAFF.

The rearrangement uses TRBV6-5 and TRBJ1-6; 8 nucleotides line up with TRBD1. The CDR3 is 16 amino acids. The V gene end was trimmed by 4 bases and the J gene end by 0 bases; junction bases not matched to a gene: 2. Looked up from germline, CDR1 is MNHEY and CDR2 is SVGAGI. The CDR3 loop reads CASSWDRSSYNSPLHF. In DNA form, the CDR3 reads TGTGCCAGCAGTTGGGACAGGAGCTCCTATAATTCACCCCTCCACTTT.

CDR3 DNA: TGCGCCAGCAGCCACAACCTCTATGGACAGGGGGACACTGAAGCTTTCTTT. The encoded protein is CASSHNLYGQGDTEAFF. The chain links TRBV4-3 to TRBJ1-1, with TRBD1 identical over 10 bases. CDR1 and CDR2 from the germline V gene are LGHNA and YSLEER. Trimming at V came to 3 bases and at J to 3 bases, leaving 10 bases not matched to a gene. This CDR3 spans 17 amino acids.

CDR3 coding DNA: TGTGCCAGCAGCCCGGGTGGAGGCTACACCTTC. Translating it yields CASSPGGGYTF. The chain couples TRBV6-5 to TRBJ1-2; no clear D. Trimming stripped 6 bases from V and 8 bases from J, with 10 bases between. This CDR3 spans 11 amino acids. Germline V gives CDR1 MNHEY, CDR2 SVGAGI.

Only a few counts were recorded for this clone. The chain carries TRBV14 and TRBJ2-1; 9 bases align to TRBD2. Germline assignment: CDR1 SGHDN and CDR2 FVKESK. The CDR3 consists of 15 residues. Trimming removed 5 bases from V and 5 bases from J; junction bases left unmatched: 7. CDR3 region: CASSKTSSGNNEQFF. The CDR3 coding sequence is TGTGCCAGCAGCAAGACGTCTAGCGGGAACAATGAGCAGTTCTTC.

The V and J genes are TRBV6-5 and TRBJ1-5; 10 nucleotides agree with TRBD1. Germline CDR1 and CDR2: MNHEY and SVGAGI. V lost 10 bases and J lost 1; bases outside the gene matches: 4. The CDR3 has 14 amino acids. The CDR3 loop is CATGTGESNQPQHF. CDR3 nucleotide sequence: TGTGCCACCGGGACAGGGGAAAGCAATCAGCCCCAGCATTTT.

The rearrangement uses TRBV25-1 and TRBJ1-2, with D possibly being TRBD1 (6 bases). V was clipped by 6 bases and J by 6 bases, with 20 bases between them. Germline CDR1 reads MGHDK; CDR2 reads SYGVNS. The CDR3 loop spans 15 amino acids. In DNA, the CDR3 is TGTGCCAGCAGCCCGACCCTACAGGGAATGGATGGCTACACCTTC. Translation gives CASSPTLQGMDGYTF.

DNA for the CDR3: TGTGCCAGCTCTACCGGGACTAGCGTTGCGGGGGATACGCAGTATTTT. Encoded protein: CASSTGTSVAGDTQYF. The gene calls are TRBV7-9 and TRBJ2-3, with 10 positions matching TRBD2. Germline assignment: CDR1 SEHNR and CDR2 FQNEAQ (reference sequence). This CDR3 spans 16 amino acids. The V and J ends lost 8 bases and 6 bases, in that order; junction bases with no gene match: 14.

This chain's CDR3 is CASGWEDEQYF. The CDR3 nucleotides read TGTGCTAGTGGTTGGGAGGACGAGCAGTACTTC. The chain uses TRBV12-5 and TRBJ2-7; tentatively, D is TRBD2 (6 bases). Germline assignment: CDR1 LGHNT and CDR2 FRNRAP. This CDR3 comprises 11 residues. Trimming removed 4 bases at V and 5 bases at J, with 6 bases between. The entire variable domain, with the rest obtained from reference TRBV12-5 and TRBJ2-7, is as follows: DARVTQTPRHKVTEMGQEVTMRCQPILGHNTVFWYRQTMMQGLELLAYFRNRAPLDDSGMPKDRFSAEMPDATLATLKIQPSEPRDSAVYFCASGWEDEQYFGPGTRLTVT.

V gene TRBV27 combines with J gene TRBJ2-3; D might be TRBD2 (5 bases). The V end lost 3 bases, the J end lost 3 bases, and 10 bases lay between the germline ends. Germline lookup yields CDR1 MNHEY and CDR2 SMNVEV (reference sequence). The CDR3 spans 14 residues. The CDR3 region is CASSFGVETDTQYF. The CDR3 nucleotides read TGTGCCAGCAGTTTCGGGGTCGAGACAGATACGCAGTATTTT.

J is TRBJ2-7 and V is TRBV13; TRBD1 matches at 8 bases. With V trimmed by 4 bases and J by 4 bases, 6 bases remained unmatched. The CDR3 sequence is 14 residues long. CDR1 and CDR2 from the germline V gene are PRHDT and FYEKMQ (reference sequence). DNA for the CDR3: TGTGCCAGCAGCTCCGGACAGGGAAGGTACGAGCAGTACTTC. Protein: CASSSGQGRYEQYF.

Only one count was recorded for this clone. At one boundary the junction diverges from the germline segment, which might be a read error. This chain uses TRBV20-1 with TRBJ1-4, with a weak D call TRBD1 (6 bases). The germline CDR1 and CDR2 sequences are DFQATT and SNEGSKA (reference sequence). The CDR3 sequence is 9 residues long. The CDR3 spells CSARGTGRF. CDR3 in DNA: TGCAGTGCTAGAGGCACAGGGCGGTTT.